This TCR beta chain originates from a study of a mutant IDH1 vaccine in newly diagnosed glioma. About the study: Vaccination started 4-6 weeks after radiotherapy alone, or with temozolomide cycles. Patients previously underwent radiotherapy, temozolomide, or both, and most underwent both.

In regard to this clone: Its antigen is not known.

Time point of the sample: week 35, safety follow-up. Every single dose of the vaccine, 300 ug of mutant IDH1 20-mer peptide, came with topical imiquimod. During weeks 1, 3, 5, 7, 11, 15, 19 and 23, patients received eight vaccinations. Looked up from germline, CDR1 is ENHRY and CDR2 is SYGVKD. The CDR3 extends over 13 amino acids. V lost 3 bases, J lost 6 bases, and 9 bases lay in between. Produced via immunoSEQ multiplex PCR; TCRdb's table is partial and in-frame only. Among about 56,000 clones listed, 86% were seen once. The sample consisted of PBMCs, taken from a glioma patient whose treatment included an IDH1 peptide vaccine. The chain couples TRBV10-3 to TRBJ1-5; D unclear. This receptor was taken from a man aged 40-50 years with glioma. The DNA for the CDR3 is TGTGCCATCAGTGACCATGGACTTCAGCCCCAGCATTTT. Translated, it gives CAISDHGLQPQHF.